This T cell receptor beta chain was captured by sequencing in a study of regulatory T cells in long-lasting Graves disease (dated by TCRdb to the early 2020s). Study-wide context: Antithyroid drugs had been taken for less than 3 months by newly diagnosed Graves' disease patients. Patients with persistent Graves' disease were compared with patients with newly diagnosed Graves' disease using TCR sequencing and RNA sequencing of peripheral blood. The study took place in China and was registered as a clinical trial. A total of roughly 33 samples were covered by TCR sequencing, comprising some 13 persistent and approximately 20 newly diagnosed Graves' disease patients.

The time point label, read with the paper, signifies: newly diagnosed GD, antithyroid drugs for less than 3 months. For both TCR sequencing and RNA sequencing, RNA was extracted from PBMCs using TRIzol. The diagnosis of Graves' disease followed American Thyroid Association guidelines. Patients were recruited from an endocrinology department in Xi'an, China. From each patient, approximately 10 milliliters of peripheral blood was collected into an EDTA anticoagulant tube. PBMCs were isolated by Ficoll Paque Plus density gradient separation without further T cell sorting. RNA quality was checked with an Agilent 2100 Bioanalyzer and agarose gel, and concentration with a NanoDrop 2000. This clonotype was recorded a few times. Its antigen is unknown. The record has no base qualities; no much larger clone is one base away. To prepare the library, multiplex PCR was applied. Data came from an Illumina HiSeq 4000. iRepertoire HTBI primers and Arm-PCR amplification of CDR3 regions were used to construct TCR beta libraries. Before sequencing, the PCR products underwent gel purification. On the authors' methods: Gene usage analysis of CDR3 amino acid clonotypes used the roughly 60 TRBV and more than 13 TRBJ segments found across samples. Filtered high-quality paired reads were merged into contigs using COPE and FqMerger. Contigs were aligned with BLAST to IMGT TRBV, TRBD and TRBJ reference genes, and CDR3 was defined per IMGT. Any clonotype with a frequency above 0.1% was classified as a highly expanded clone. Repertoire diversity was measured by Shannon entropy, and V-J evenness by the Gini coefficient. A clonotype was considered public if more than one individual shared it. TCRdb's own reprocessing of the public reads used fastp at Q25 and MiXCR and kept productive beta chains. Identical CDR3 protein sequences are pooled into one entry, listed with their most common genes and DNA. These V and J calls are TCRdb output, not the study's own analysis. For this sample the table gives approximately 250,000 distinct CDR3 sequences, of which about a sixth were detected only once. The ten largest clones represent roughly a fifth of the sample.

Results and caveats for the whole study, not just this receptor: Sequencing and analysis were limited to the TCR beta chain. Persistent patients shared more public clonotypes among themselves (around 2,500) than newly diagnosed patients did (about 1,000). Persistent disease showed preferential use of TRBV28, TRBJ1-2 and TRBJ2-5, whereas newly diagnosed disease favored TRBV20-1 and TRBJ2-1. The study examined only peripheral blood because the primary lesion, thyroid tissue, could not be accessed. The authors noted that the small sample size was a limitation that may lower accuracy. Compared with newly diagnosed patients, persistent Graves' disease patients had lower TCR Shannon entropy and fewer highly expanded clones, which suggests clonal expansion.

At the junction V is shortened by 2 bases and J by 5 bases; bases outside the gene matches: 4. The CDR3 covers 15 residues, taking in both the cysteine and the phenylalanine. The DNA shown is the 45-base CDR3, in frame from base 1. The rearranged segments are TRBV12-3 or TRBV12-4 and TRBJ2-1, with 9 bases in between that match TRBD1. The specimen was peripheral blood mononuclear cells (PBMCs), collected at new diagnosis, from a patient treated with antithyroid drugs. The clonotype comes from a female donor with Graves disease. The sequenced DNA: TGTGCCAGCAGTTTACGGGACAGGGACAACAATGAGCAGTTCTTC. This gives the protein CASSLRDRDNNEQFF.